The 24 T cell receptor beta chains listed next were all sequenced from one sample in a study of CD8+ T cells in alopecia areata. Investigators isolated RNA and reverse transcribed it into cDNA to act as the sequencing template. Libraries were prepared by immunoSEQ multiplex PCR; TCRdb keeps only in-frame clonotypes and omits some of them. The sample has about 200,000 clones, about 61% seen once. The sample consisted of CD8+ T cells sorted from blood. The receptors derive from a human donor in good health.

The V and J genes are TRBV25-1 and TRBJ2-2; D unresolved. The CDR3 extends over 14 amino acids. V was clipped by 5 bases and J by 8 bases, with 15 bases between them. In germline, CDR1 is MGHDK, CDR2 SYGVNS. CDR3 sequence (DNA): TGTGCCAGCAGTACGGACCGCTCCGGGGGGGAGCTGTTTTTT. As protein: CASSTDRSGGELFF.

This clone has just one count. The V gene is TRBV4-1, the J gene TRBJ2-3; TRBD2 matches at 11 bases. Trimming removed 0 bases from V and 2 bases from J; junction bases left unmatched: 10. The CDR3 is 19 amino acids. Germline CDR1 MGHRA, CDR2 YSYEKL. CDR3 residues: CASSQERMISGGATDTQYF. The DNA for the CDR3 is TGCGCCAGCAGCCAAGAAAGGATGATTAGCGGGGGGGCCACAGATACGCAGTATTTT.

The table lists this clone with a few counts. The CDR3 sequence: CASSLRQETYEQYF. CDR3 nucleotides: TGCGCCAGCAGCTTACGGCAGGAGACCTACGAGCAGTACTTC. The gene calls are TRBV5-1 and TRBJ2-7; D not certain. V was pared by 2 bases and J by 2 bases, with 11 bases between. The CDR3 length is 14 residues. CDR1 SGHRS and CDR2 YFSETQ come from the germline V gene.

CDR3 sequence (DNA): TGCAGCGTTGATCGGGTCTACGAGCAGTACTTC. Protein: CSVDRVYEQYF. This rearrangement joins TRBV29-1 to TRBJ2-7, with no clear D. The CDR3 runs 11 residues. V dropped 3 bases and J dropped 3 bases, with 6 bases sitting between them. CDR1 is SQVTM and CDR2 is ANQGSEA in the germline V gene.

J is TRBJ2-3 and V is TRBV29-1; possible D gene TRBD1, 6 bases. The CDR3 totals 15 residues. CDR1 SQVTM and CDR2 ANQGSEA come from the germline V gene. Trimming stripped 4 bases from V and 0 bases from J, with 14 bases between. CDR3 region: CSVVDGQSSTDTQYF. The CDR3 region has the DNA TGCAGCGTTGTAGACGGACAGTCTAGCACAGATACGCAGTATTTT.

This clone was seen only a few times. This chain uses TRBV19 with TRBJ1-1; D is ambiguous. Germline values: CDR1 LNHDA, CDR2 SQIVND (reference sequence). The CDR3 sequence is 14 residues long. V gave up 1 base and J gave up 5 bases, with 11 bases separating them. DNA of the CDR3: TGTGCCAGTAGTATAGCTGGCGCGGCTACTGAAGCTTTCTTT. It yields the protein CASSIAGAATEAFF.

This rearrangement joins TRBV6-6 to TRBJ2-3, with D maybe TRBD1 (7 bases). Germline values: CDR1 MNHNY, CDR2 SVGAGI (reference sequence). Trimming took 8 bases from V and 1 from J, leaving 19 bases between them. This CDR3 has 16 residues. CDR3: CASGTVAVPRTDTQYF. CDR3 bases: TGTGCCAGCGGGACAGTAGCGGTTCCCCGCACAGATACGCAGTATTTT.

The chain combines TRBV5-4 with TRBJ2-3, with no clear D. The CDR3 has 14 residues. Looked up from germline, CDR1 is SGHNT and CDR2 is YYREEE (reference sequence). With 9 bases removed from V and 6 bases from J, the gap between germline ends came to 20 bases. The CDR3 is CAIPDQARLDTQYF. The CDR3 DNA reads TGTGCCATACCGGACCAGGCACGGTTGGATACGCAGTATTTT.

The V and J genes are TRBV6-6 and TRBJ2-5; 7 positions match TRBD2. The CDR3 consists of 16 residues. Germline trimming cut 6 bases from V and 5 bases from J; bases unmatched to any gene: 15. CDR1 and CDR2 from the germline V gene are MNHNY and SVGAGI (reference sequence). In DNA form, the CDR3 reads TGTGCCAGCAGACCGAATCACCTAGGGGAGGGTGAGACCCAGTACTTC. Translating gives CASRPNHLGEGETQYF.

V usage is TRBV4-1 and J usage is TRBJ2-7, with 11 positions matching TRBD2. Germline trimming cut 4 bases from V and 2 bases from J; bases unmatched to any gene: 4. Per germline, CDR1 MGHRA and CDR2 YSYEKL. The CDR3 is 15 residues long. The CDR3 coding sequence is TGCGCCAGCAGCCTGCTAGCGGGGGGAACCTACGAGCAGTACTTC. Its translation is CASSLLAGGTYEQYF.

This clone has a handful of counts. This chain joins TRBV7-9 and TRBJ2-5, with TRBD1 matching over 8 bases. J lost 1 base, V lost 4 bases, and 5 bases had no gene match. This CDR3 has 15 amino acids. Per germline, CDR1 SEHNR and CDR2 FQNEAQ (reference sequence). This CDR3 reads CASSSDRASQETQYF. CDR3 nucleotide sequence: TGTGCCAGCAGCTCGGACAGGGCTTCCCAAGAGACCCAGTACTTC.

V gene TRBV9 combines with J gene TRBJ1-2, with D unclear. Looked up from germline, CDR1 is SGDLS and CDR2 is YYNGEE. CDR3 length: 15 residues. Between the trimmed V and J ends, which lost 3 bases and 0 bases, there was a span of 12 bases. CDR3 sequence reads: CASSGAGYTNYGYTF. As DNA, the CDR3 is TGTGCCAGCAGCGGCGCGGGTTACACTAACTATGGCTACACCTTC.

The CDR3: CSVVRTSGASTDTQYF. The CDR3 region has the DNA TGCAGCGTTGTGAGGACTAGCGGGGCTAGCACAGATACGCAGTATTTT. The chain employs TRBV29-1 and TRBJ2-3, with TRBD2 identical over 12 bases. Germline V gene sequence: CDR1 SQVTM, CDR2 ANQGSEA. CDR3 length: 16 residues. Trimming cost V 4 bases and J 0 bases; bases outside gene matches: 5.

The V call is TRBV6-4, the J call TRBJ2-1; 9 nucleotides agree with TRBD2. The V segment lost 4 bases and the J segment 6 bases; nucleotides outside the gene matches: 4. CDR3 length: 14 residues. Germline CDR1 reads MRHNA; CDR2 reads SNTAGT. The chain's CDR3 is CASSGGGAANEQFF. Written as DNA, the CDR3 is TGTGCCAGCAGTGGCGGGGGGGCCGCCAATGAGCAGTTCTTC.

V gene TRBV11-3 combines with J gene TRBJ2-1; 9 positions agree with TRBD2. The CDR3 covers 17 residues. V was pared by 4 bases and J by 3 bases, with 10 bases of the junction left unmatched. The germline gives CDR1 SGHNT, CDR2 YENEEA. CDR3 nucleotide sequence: TGTGCCAGCAGCTCCGGTTATAAGCGGGGGGTCTACAATGAGCAGTTCTTC. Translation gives CASSSGYKRGVYNEQFF. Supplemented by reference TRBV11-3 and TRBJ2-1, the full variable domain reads EAGVVQSPRYKIIEKKQPVAFWCNPISGHNTLYWYLQNLGQGPELLIRYENEEAVDDSQLPKDRFSAERLKGVDSTLKIQPAELGDSAVYLCASSSGYKRGVYNEQFFGPGTRLTVL.

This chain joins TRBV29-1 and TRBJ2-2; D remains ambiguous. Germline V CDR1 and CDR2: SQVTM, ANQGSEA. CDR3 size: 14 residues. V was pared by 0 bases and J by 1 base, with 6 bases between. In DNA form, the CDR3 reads TGCAGCGTTGAAGAAGGTCTGAACACCGGGGAGCTGTTTTTT. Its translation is CSVEEGLNTGELFF.

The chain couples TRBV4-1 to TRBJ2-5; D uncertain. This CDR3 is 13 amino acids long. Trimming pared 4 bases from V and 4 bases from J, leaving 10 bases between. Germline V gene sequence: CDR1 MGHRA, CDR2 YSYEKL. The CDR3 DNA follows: TGCGCCAGCAGCCGTGACGGAGTAGAGACCCAGTACTTC. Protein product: CASSRDGVETQYF.

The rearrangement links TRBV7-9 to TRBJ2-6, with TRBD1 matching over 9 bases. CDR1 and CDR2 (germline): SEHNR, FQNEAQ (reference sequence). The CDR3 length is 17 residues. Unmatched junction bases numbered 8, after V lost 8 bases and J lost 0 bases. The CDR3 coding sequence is TGTGCCAGCGGCCGGGACAGGGCAGCCTCTGGGGCCAACGTCCTGACTTTC. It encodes CASGRDRAASGANVLTF.

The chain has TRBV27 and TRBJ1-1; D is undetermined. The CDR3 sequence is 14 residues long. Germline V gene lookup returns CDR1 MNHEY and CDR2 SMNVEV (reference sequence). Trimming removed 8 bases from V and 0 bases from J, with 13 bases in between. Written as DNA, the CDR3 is TGTGCCAGCCTGACTCAGGATATGAACACTGAAGCTTTCTTT. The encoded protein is CASLTQDMNTEAFF.

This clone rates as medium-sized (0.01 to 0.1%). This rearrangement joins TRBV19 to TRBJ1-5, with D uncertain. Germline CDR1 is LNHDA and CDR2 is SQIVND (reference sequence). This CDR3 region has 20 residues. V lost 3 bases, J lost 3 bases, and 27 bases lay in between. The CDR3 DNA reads TGTGCCAGTAGTATCGTAATCGGAGGATCTGGGAGCAGATACAATCAGCCCCAGCATTTT. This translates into CASSIVIGGSGSRYNQPQHF.

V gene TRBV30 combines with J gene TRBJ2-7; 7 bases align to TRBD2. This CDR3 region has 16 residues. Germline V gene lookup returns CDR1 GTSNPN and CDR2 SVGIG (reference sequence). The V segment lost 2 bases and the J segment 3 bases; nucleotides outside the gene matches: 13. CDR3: CAWSTDRRTRGYEQYF. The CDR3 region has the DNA TGTGCCTGGAGTACCGACCGCCGGACTAGGGGCTACGAGCAGTACTTC.

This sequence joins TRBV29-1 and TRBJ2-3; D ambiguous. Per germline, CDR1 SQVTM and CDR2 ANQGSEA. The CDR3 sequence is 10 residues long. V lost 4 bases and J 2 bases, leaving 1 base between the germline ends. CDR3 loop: CSVATDTQYF. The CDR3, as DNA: TGCAGCGTTGCCACAGATACGCAGTATTTT.

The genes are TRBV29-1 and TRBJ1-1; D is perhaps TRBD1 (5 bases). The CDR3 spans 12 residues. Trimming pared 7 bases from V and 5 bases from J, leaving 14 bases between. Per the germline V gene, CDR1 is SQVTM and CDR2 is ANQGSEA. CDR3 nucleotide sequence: TGCAGCGGGCGTGGGGGAGGAACTGAAGCTTTCTTT. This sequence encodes CSGRGGGTEAFF. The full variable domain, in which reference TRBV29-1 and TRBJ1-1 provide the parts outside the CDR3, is SAVISQKPSRDICQRGTSLTIQCQVDSQVTMMFWYRQQPGQSLTLIATANQGSEATYESGFVIDKFPISRPNLTFSTLTVSNMSPEDSSIYLCSGRGGGTEAFFGQGTRLTVV.

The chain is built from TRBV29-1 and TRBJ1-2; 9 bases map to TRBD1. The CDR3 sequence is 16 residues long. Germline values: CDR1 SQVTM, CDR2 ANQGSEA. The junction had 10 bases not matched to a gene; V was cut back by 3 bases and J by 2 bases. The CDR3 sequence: CSVEEGYRGLNYGYTF. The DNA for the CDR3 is TGCAGCGTTGAGGAGGGTTACAGGGGGCTAAACTATGGCTACACCTTC.